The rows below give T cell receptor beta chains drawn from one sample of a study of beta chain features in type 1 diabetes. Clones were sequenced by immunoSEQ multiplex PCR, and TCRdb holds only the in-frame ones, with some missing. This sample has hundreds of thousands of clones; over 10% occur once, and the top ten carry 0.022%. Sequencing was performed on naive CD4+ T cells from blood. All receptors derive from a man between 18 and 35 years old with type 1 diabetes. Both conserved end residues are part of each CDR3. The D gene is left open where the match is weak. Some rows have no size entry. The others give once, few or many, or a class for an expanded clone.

cdr3_aa: CASSPTPPGMVFPQHF
cdr3_nt: TGTGCCAGCTCACCTACCCCGCCAGGGATGGTATTTCCCCAGCATTTT
j_call: TRBJ1-5
d_call: -
clone_size: few
v_call: TRBV18

cdr3_aa: CASSYRQEAFF
cdr3_nt: TGTGCCAGCAGTTACCGGCAGGAAGCTTTCTTT
j_call: TRBJ1-1
d_call: -
clone_size: -
v_call: TRBV6-5

cdr3_aa: CSVVGGGGNQPQHF
cdr3_nt: TGCAGCGTTGTAGGGGGTGGAGGCAATCAGCCCCAGCATTTT
j_call: TRBJ1-5
d_call: -
clone_size: few
v_call: TRBV29-1

cdr3_aa: CASSQTSGGPGTQYF
cdr3_nt: TGCGCCAGCAGCCAGACTAGCGGGGGCCCGGGTACGCAGTATTTT
j_call: TRBJ2-3
d_call: TRBD2
clone_size: -
v_call: TRBV5-1

cdr3_aa: CASSVGWGQGSYEQYF
cdr3_nt: TGTGCCAGCAGCGTAGGATGGGGACAGGGTTCCTACGAGCAGTACTTC
j_call: TRBJ2-7
d_call: TRBD1
clone_size: -
v_call: TRBV9

cdr3_aa: CAWSDEDNSPLHF
cdr3_nt: TGTGCCTGGAGTGACGAGGATAATTCACCCCTCCACTTT
j_call: TRBJ1-6
d_call: -
clone_size: -
v_call: TRBV30

cdr3_aa: CASSQGGQTWTEAFF
cdr3_nt: TGCGCCAGCAGCCAAGGGGGACAGACGTGGACTGAAGCTTTCTTT
j_call: TRBJ1-1
d_call: TRBD1
clone_size: -
v_call: TRBV4-1

cdr3_aa: CASSRGTGGDYGYTF
cdr3_nt: TGTGCCAGCAGCCGAGGGACAGGGGGAGACTATGGCTACACCTTC
j_call: TRBJ1-2
d_call: TRBD1
clone_size: few
v_call: TRBV7-2

cdr3_aa: CASSLEDLGSIFQYF
cdr3_nt: TGTGCCAGCAGCTTAGAGGATCTGGGGAGTATTTTCCAGTACTTC
j_call: TRBJ2-5
d_call: -
clone_size: few
v_call: TRBV7-9

cdr3_aa: CASSRTSVNEQFF
cdr3_nt: TGCGCCAGCAGTAGGACTAGCGTCAATGAGCAGTTCTTC
j_call: TRBJ2-1
d_call: TRBD2
clone_size: few
v_call: TRBV5-1

cdr3_aa: CASTPGAEGTQYF
cdr3_nt: TGCGCCAGCACCCCCGGAGCGGAAGGGACCCAGTACTTC
j_call: TRBJ2-5
d_call: -
clone_size: -
v_call: TRBV5-1

cdr3_aa: CASSPPAGEDYGYTF
cdr3_nt: TGTGCCAGCAGTCCTCCGGCAGGGGAGGACTATGGCTACACCTTC
j_call: TRBJ1-2
d_call: -
clone_size: few
v_call: TRBV28

cdr3_aa: CSVTDRGAEAFF
cdr3_nt: TGCAGCGTTACGGACAGGGGGGCTGAAGCTTTCTTT
j_call: TRBJ1-1
d_call: TRBD1
clone_size: few
v_call: TRBV29-1

cdr3_aa: CASSLSSNQPQHF
cdr3_nt: TGTGCCAGCAGCTTAAGCAGCAATCAGCCCCAGCATTTT
j_call: TRBJ1-5
d_call: -
clone_size: once
v_call: TRBV7-9

cdr3_aa: CASSLDEPNEAFF
cdr3_nt: TGTGCCAGCAGCCTCGATGAGCCGAATGAAGCTTTCTTT
j_call: TRBJ1-1
d_call: -
clone_size: -
v_call: TRBV7-9

cdr3_aa: CASRGLSPANYGYTF
cdr3_nt: TGTGCCAGCAGAGGTCTGTCTCCGGCTAACTATGGCTACACCTTC
j_call: TRBJ1-2
d_call: -
clone_size: few
v_call: TRBV27

cdr3_aa: CAWSQTNGYTF
cdr3_nt: TGTGCCTGGAGTCAGACAAATGGCTACACCTTC
j_call: TRBJ1-2
d_call: -
clone_size: -
v_call: TRBV30

cdr3_aa: CASTTGVATNEKLFF
cdr3_nt: TGTGCCAGCACCACCGGGGTGGCTACTAATGAAAAACTGTTTTTT
j_call: TRBJ1-4
d_call: -
clone_size: -
v_call: TRBV7-2

cdr3_aa: CAISSDRSSYEQYF
cdr3_nt: TGTGCCATCAGCTCCGACAGGAGCTCCTACGAGCAGTACTTC
j_call: TRBJ2-7
d_call: -
clone_size: few
v_call: TRBV10-3

cdr3_aa: CASSLSVLGAGTGELFF
cdr3_nt: TGTGCCAGCAGCTTGTCTGTGTTGGGGGCCGGTACCGGGGAGCTGTTTTTT
j_call: TRBJ2-2
d_call: -
clone_size: -
v_call: TRBV11-3

cdr3_aa: CAISSGQASYGYTF
cdr3_nt: TGTGCCATCAGTTCGGGACAGGCCAGCTATGGCTACACCTTC
j_call: TRBJ1-2
d_call: TRBD1
clone_size: -
v_call: TRBV10-3

cdr3_aa: CASKFGDTTNYGYTF
cdr3_nt: TGCGCCAGCAAATTCGGGGACACCACTAACTATGGCTACACCTTC
j_call: TRBJ1-2
d_call: -
clone_size: -
v_call: TRBV5-1

cdr3_aa: CASRLGQQLYEQYF
cdr3_nt: TGTGCCAGCAGACTCGGACAGCAACTCTACGAGCAGTACTTC
j_call: TRBJ2-7
d_call: -
clone_size: few
v_call: TRBV28

cdr3_aa: CASSLSRDRANYGYTF
cdr3_nt: TGCGCCAGCAGCTTGTCCCGGGACAGGGCTAACTATGGCTACACCTTC
j_call: TRBJ1-2
d_call: TRBD1
clone_size: few
v_call: TRBV5-1

cdr3_aa: CASSLNWNTEAFF
cdr3_nt: TGCGCCAGCAGCTTGAATTGGAACACTGAAGCTTTCTTT
j_call: TRBJ1-1
d_call: -
clone_size: -
v_call: TRBV5-1

cdr3_aa: CASSYKGTYGYTF
cdr3_nt: TGTGCCAGCAGTTACAAAGGGACCTATGGCTACACCTTC
j_call: TRBJ1-2
d_call: -
clone_size: -
v_call: TRBV6-5

cdr3_aa: CASSFSSAGPYEQYF
cdr3_nt: TGTGCCAGCAGCTTTTCGTCCGCCGGACCCTACGAGCAGTACTTC
j_call: TRBJ2-7
d_call: -
clone_size: few
v_call: TRBV7-2

cdr3_aa: CSVGLSTDTQYF
cdr3_nt: TGCAGCGTTGGCCTAAGCACAGATACGCAGTATTTT
j_call: TRBJ2-3
d_call: -
clone_size: few
v_call: TRBV29-1

cdr3_aa: CASSLSGGASGYTF
cdr3_nt: TGTGCCAGCAGCTTAAGCGGGGGCGCGAGTGGCTACACCTTC
j_call: TRBJ1-2
d_call: -
clone_size: -
v_call: TRBV14

cdr3_aa: CASSQRGTGESGANVLTF
cdr3_nt: TGTGCCAGCAGCCAAAGAGGGACAGGGGAATCTGGGGCCAACGTCCTGACTTTC
j_call: TRBJ2-6
d_call: TRBD1
clone_size: -
v_call: TRBV14

cdr3_aa: CASSPYQGRNYYGYTF
cdr3_nt: TGTGCCAGCTCACCGTACCAGGGAAGGAACTACTATGGCTACACCTTC
j_call: TRBJ1-2
d_call: -
clone_size: few
v_call: TRBV18

cdr3_aa: CASSFIPRGAGGYTF
cdr3_nt: TGTGCCAGCAGTTTTATCCCTCGCGGGGCTGGCGGCTACACCTTC
j_call: TRBJ1-2
d_call: -
clone_size: -
v_call: TRBV28

cdr3_aa: CAWRGVSGANVLTF
cdr3_nt: TGTGCCTGGAGGGGAGTCTCTGGGGCCAACGTCCTGACTTTC
j_call: TRBJ2-6
d_call: -
clone_size: -
v_call: TRBV30

cdr3_aa: CAWVAVANYGYTF
cdr3_nt: TGTGCCTGGGTAGCGGTGGCTAACTATGGCTACACCTTC
j_call: TRBJ1-2
d_call: -
clone_size: few
v_call: TRBV30

cdr3_aa: CASSAAFWQETQYF
cdr3_nt: TGTGCCAGCAGTGCCGCCTTCTGGCAAGAGACCCAGTACTTC
j_call: TRBJ2-5
d_call: -
clone_size: few
v_call: TRBV6-5

cdr3_aa: CASSPGGRREQFF
cdr3_nt: TGTGCCAGCAGCCCAGGGGGCAGGAGGGAGCAGTTCTTC
j_call: TRBJ2-1
d_call: TRBD1
clone_size: -
v_call: TRBV7-2

cdr3_aa: CASSEKYGQILENIQYF
cdr3_nt: TGTGCCAGCAGTGAAAAGTACGGACAAATTTTGGAAAACATTCAGTACTTC
j_call: TRBJ2-4
d_call: -
clone_size: few
v_call: TRBV25-1

cdr3_aa: CASSQTSTDTQYF
cdr3_nt: TGTGCCAGCTCACAAACTAGCACAGATACGCAGTATTTT
j_call: TRBJ2-3
d_call: -
clone_size: few
v_call: TRBV18

cdr3_aa: CASSDGQGKGQPQHF
cdr3_nt: TGTGCCAGCAGCGACGGACAGGGGAAAGGCCAGCCCCAGCATTTT
j_call: TRBJ1-5
d_call: TRBD1
clone_size: few
v_call: TRBV5-6

cdr3_aa: CASSLKVPFTEAFF
cdr3_nt: TGTGCCAGCAGTTTAAAGGTCCCGTTCACTGAAGCTTTCTTT
j_call: TRBJ1-1
d_call: -
clone_size: few
v_call: TRBV27

cdr3_aa: CATSSSPAPTGPNSPLHF
cdr3_nt: TGTGCCACCAGCAGTTCCCCGGCACCGACAGGCCCTAATTCACCCCTCCACTTT
j_call: TRBJ1-6
d_call: -
clone_size: -
v_call: TRBV15

cdr3_aa: CASSRQGMGEQYF
cdr3_nt: TGTGCCAGCAGCCGGCAGGGGATGGGGGAGCAGTACTTC
j_call: TRBJ2-7
d_call: -
clone_size: -
v_call: TRBV14

cdr3_aa: CASTRGIGEKLFF
cdr3_nt: TGTGCCAGTACCCGGGGGATCGGCGAAAAACTGTTTTTT
j_call: TRBJ1-4
d_call: -
clone_size: few
v_call: TRBV6-6

cdr3_aa: CASSLQRGDLSYNEQFF
cdr3_nt: TGCGCCAGCAGCCTGCAGCGGGGGGACCTCTCCTACAATGAGCAGTTCTTC
j_call: TRBJ2-1
d_call: TRBD2
clone_size: -
v_call: TRBV4-1

cdr3_aa: CASSQDRGQGQPQHF
cdr3_nt: TGTGCCAGCAGTCAGGACAGGGGGCAGGGTCAGCCCCAGCATTTT
j_call: TRBJ1-5
d_call: TRBD1
clone_size: -
v_call: TRBV27

cdr3_aa: CASSPHPLDTGELFF
cdr3_nt: TGTGCCAGCAGCCCACACCCTCTTGACACCGGGGAGCTGTTTTTT
j_call: TRBJ2-2
d_call: -
clone_size: -
v_call: TRBV9

cdr3_aa: CASSLRSLRHQPQHF
cdr3_nt: TGTGCCAGCAGCTTGAGGAGTCTACGCCATCAGCCCCAGCATTTT
j_call: TRBJ1-5
d_call: -
clone_size: -
v_call: TRBV7-3

cdr3_aa: CASSEKGAGKNIQYF
cdr3_nt: TGTGCCAGCAGTGAAAAGGGGGCTGGCAAAAACATTCAGTACTTC
j_call: TRBJ2-4
d_call: TRBD1
clone_size: -
v_call: TRBV28

cdr3_aa: CASSFDREYTRGQYF
cdr3_nt: TGTGCCAGCAGCTTCGACAGGGAATATACGAGGGGGCAGTACTTC
j_call: TRBJ2-7
d_call: TRBD1
clone_size: few
v_call: TRBV13